This T cell receptor beta chain was sequenced during a study of PD-1 blockade in mismatch repair-deficient tumors. Here immunoSEQ multiplex PCR was the method, and the copy in TCRdb shows in-frame clones only, minus some. This sample has about 9,800 clones, with around 85% found just once. In regard to this clone: The antigen is not known.

CDR3 length equals 13 residues. J gave up 11 bases and V 2 bases, and 9 bases lay outside the gene matches. Germline V gene data show CDR1 as SGHRS and CDR2 as YFSETQ. The time point here: approximately nine-day in vitro stimulation with candidate neoantigen peptide 2. The TCR-sequenced patients were a few responders to pembrolizumab. This sequence originates from an adult with mismatch repair-deficient cancer. Sequenced material: cells cultured in vitro, taken from a patient treated with pembrolizumab. V is TRBV5-1 and J is TRBJ1-2; 7 bases are shared with TRBD1. The DNA for the CDR3 is TGCGCCAGCAGCTTTAATGGACAGGCCCAGTACACCTTC. Residues: CASSFNGQAQYTF.